This T cell receptor (beta chain) was observed in a study of T cells in Graves' hyperthyroidism and ophthalmopathy. From RNA transcripts, TCR beta CDR3 regions were amplified. The primer set for the first-round RT-PCR of the TCR CDR3 was HTBI. TCRdb itself ran the multiplex PCR reads through MiXCR, one entry per CDR3 protein. The sample records 650,000 to 800,000 distinct CDR3 sequences, 45% being singletons. As concerns this clonotype: A much larger clone lies one base from this, so it may be a read error.

This receptor was identified in an adult man with Graves' disease, either hyperthyroidism or ophthalmopathy (not recorded which). Sequencing used peripheral blood or thyroid tissue (not recorded which).

The CDR3 region has the DNA TGCAGCGTTGTAGGGGGGTCCTCCTACGAGCAGTACTTC. Translating it yields CSVVGGSSYEQYF. This rearrangement joins TRBV29-1 to TRBJ2-7; D is possibly TRBD1 or TRBD2 (6 bases each). Trimming shortened V by 4 bases and J by 0 bases, and 10 bases separated the two germline ends. This CDR3 contains 13 residues. Germline CDR1 is SQVTM and CDR2 is ANQGSEA.